This T cell receptor (beta chain) comes out of a study of CD8 T cells in ankylosing spondylitis. It was by quantitative 5'-RACE with molecular barcodes that TCR beta libraries were made. TCRdb passed the 5' RACE reads through MiXCR, listing each CDR3 protein once. The repertoire holds more than 400,000 distinct CDR3 sequences, with 5.3% as singletons. This clonotype has ten or more counts. The target antigen is unknown. V lost 4 bases, J lost 7 bases, and 12 bases stayed unmatched. The CDR3 length is 16 residues. CDR1 is LNHNV, CDR2 YYDKDF, per germline (reference sequence). Study-level results: Enrichment of disease-linked clones was reportedly significant in matched ankylosing spondylitis synovial fluid. Seemingly characteristic of ankylosing spondylitis blood was a TCR beta motif consisting of about 8 highly homologous variants. Before this, some motif variants had been reported in reactive arthritis synovial fluid and blood. Disease-linked clones were found to be CD8+ and relatively rare in peripheral blood.

This clonotype originated in a male donor with ankylosing spondylitis. Material: blood, either unsorted or a sorted T cell fraction (not recorded which). V gene TRBV15 combines with J gene TRBJ1-5; 8 bases agree with TRBD1. The CDR3 sequence: CATSIQDRGVRQPQHF. In DNA, the CDR3 is TGTGCCACCAGCATTCAAGACAGGGGCGTTAGACAGCCCCAGCATTTT. The full variable domain, its missing parts supplied by reference TRBV15 and TRBJ1-5, is DAMVIQNPRYQVTQFGKPVTLSCSQTLNHNVMYWYQQKSSQAPKLLFHYYDKDFNNEADTPDNFQSRRPNTSFCFLDIRSPGLGDTAMYLCATSIQDRGVRQPQHFGDGTRLSIL.